This TCR beta chain originates from a study of cytomegalovirus exposure and HLA in healthy donors. PCR was performed using 60 Vbeta and 13 Jbeta primers. The data were produced by immunoSEQ multiplex PCR, yet TCRdb's version contains in-frame clones alone and is incomplete. The sample has roughly 150,000 clones, over 80% seen once. This TCR derives from a woman younger than 30 in good health and CMV-seronegative. Material for sequencing was PBMCs.

CDR3 sequence (DNA): TGTGCCAGCAGCTTAGATTACGGGACTGAAGCTTTCTTT. It is translated as CASSLDYGTEAFF. The J gene is TRBJ1-1, the V gene TRBV7-9, with unresolved D. The V gene's germline CDR1 is SEHNR and CDR2 FQNEAQ (reference sequence). The CDR3 loop spans 13 amino acids. The V and J ends lost 1 base and 5 bases respectively, with 8 bases between them. Full variable domain (rest looked up from reference TRBV7-9 and TRBJ1-1): DTGVSQNPRHKITKRGQNVTFRCDPISEHNRLYWYRQTLGQGPEFLTYFQNEAQLEKSRLLSDRFSAERPKGSFSTLEIQRTEQGDSAMYLCASSLDYGTEAFFGQGTRLTVV.